This T cell receptor beta chain stems from a study of cytomegalovirus exposure and HLA in healthy donors. Study findings and constraints: It was shown in a later analysis that HLA-associated TCR beta chains were more clonally expanded than other, equally common chains.

The CDR3 length is 16 residues. Germline V gene lookup returns CDR1 SEHNR and CDR2 FQNEAQ (reference sequence). In the case of this clone: The antigen is unknown. Compared with germline, one end of the junction differs, possibly owing to a read error.

PCR employed 60 Vbeta and 13 Jbeta primers. Only in-frame clones appear in the TCRdb table, and some are missing; sequencing was by immunoSEQ multiplex PCR. The table records fewer than 250,000 clones, around 80% of them present only once. The sequenced sample was PBMCs. The chain couples TRBV7-9 to TRBJ2-7; a possible D gene is TRBD2 (6 bases). This TCR came from a man in his forties in good health and CMV-seropositive. CDR3 in DNA: TGTTCCAGCAGCTTATCCAAAGCGGGTCTTTCCTACGAGCAGTACTTC. It codes for CSSSLSKAGLSYEQYF.